The source of this TCR beta chain is a study of regulatory and conventional T cells in RAG deficiency. General study findings and limits: Patient subsets had shorter CDR3s; Omenn Treg-Tconv overlap exceeded 85%. Shannon entropy was markedly lower and Simpson indices higher in RAG-deficient patients than control T-cell subsets.

Conventional CD4+ T cells were sorted from blood as CD25-low CD127-high cells. TCRdb's copy holds only in-frame clones and misses some; the assay was immunoSEQ multiplex PCR. The table has about 34,000 clones, about 75% seen once; the top ten hold just under 3.5%. Remarks on this clone: Antigen specificity is unknown.

The CDR3 extends over 11 amino acids. The germline V and J ends were trimmed by 6 bases and 3 bases, with 2 bases remaining between them. CDR1 and CDR2 (germline): LGHNT, FRNRAP. This sample was also put to use in a study of regulatory T cells. That paper adds: Primers: 52 TRBV forward and 13 TRBJ reverse.

The receptor was derived from a human donor in good health. This chain joins TRBV12-5 and TRBJ2-2; D gene uncertain. Sequenced sample: CD4+ effector T cells sorted from blood. The CDR3 region has the DNA TGTGCTAGTGGGTACACCGGGGAGCTGTTTTTT. Amino acids: CASGYTGELFF.